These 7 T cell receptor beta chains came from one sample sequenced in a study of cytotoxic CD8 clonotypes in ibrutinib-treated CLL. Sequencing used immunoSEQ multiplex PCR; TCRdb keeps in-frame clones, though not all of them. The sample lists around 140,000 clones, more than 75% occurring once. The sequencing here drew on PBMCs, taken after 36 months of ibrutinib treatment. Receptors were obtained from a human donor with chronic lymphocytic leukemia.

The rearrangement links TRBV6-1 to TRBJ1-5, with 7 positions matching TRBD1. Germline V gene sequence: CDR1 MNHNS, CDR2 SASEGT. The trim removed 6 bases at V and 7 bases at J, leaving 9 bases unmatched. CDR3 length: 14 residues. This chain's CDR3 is CASSITGDRQPQHF. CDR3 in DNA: TGTGCCAGCAGCATTACAGGGGACCGGCAGCCCCAGCATTTT.

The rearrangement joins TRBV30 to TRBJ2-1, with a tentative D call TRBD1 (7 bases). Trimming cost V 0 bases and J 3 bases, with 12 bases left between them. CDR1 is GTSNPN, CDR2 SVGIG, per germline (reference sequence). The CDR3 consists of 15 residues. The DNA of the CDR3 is TGTGCCTGGAGTGTTCGACAGGGAGGCTACAATGAGCAGTTCTTC. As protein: CAWSVRQGGYNEQFF.

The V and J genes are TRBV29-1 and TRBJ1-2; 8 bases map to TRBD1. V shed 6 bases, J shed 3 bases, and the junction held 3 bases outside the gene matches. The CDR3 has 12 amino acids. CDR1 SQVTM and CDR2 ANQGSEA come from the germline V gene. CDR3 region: CSVGQGDYGYTF. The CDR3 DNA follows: TGCAGCGTCGGACAGGGAGACTATGGCTACACCTTC.

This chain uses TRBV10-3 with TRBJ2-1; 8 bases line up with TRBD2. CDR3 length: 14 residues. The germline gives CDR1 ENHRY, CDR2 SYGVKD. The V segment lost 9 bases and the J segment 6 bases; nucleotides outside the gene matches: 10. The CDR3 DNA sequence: TGTGCCATTACTCCCGGGGGGGTACGCAATGAGCAGTTCTTC. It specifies CAITPGGVRNEQFF.

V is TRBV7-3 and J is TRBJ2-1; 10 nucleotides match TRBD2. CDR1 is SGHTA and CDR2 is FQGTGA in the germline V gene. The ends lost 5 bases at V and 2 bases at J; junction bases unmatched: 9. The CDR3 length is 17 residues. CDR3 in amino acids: CASSPGSSGSAYNEQFF. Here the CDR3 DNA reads TGTGCCAGCAGCCCAGGCTCTAGCGGGAGTGCCTACAATGAGCAGTTCTTC.

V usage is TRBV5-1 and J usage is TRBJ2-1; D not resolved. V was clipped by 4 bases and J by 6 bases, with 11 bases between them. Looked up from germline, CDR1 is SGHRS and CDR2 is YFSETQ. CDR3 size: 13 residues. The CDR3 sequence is CASSHQASNEQFF. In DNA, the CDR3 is TGCGCCAGCAGCCACCAGGCTAGCAATGAGCAGTTCTTC.

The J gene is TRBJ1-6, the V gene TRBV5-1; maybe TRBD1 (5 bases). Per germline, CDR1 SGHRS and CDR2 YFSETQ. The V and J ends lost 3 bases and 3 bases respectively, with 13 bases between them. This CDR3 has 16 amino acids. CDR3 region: CASSSWGSLYNSPLHF. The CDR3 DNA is TGCGCCAGCAGCTCGTGGGGGTCCCTCTATAATTCACCCCTCCACTTT.